The 10 T cell receptor beta chains below all came from one sample that was sequenced in a study of T cell responses to AZD1222 COVID-19 vaccine. This table comes from immunoSEQ multiplex PCR, and its TCRdb copy is limited to in-frame clones, with some not included. Of fewer than 150,000 clones in the sample, over 85% were seen once. Here the sequenced sample was peripheral blood, taken on day 0 of AZD1222 vaccination. The receptors here all came from an adult in good health.

The chain recombines TRBV6-5 with TRBJ1-2; D unresolved. The CDR3 totals 11 residues. Trimming pared 8 bases from V and 6 bases from J, leaving 10 bases between. Germline assignment: CDR1 MNHEY and CDR2 SVGAGI. CDR3 amino acids: CASGRENGYTF. The CDR3, as DNA: TGTGCCAGCGGGAGGGAGAATGGCTACACCTTC.

This CDR3 is CASSYSPQSEQYF. CDR3 nucleotide sequence: TGTGCCAGCAGTTACTCACCCCAGAGCGAGCAGTACTTC. This sequence joins TRBV6-2 or TRBV6-3 and TRBJ2-7; no reliable D call. V lost 0 bases and J 6 bases, leaving 9 bases between the germline ends. CDR3 length: 13 amino acids. Germline V lookup: CDR1 MNHEY, CDR2 SVGEGT.

J is TRBJ1-2 and V is TRBV27; D possibly corresponds to TRBD1 (5 bases). The germline V gene has CDR1 MNHEY and CDR2 SMNVEV (reference sequence). Trimming pared 5 bases from V and 6 bases from J, leaving 22 bases between. The CDR3 loop spans 16 amino acids. The CDR3 coding sequence is TGTGCCAGCAGTCCGGGAAAGTTCCTCAGGGTTCATGGCTACACCTTC. This gives the protein CASSPGKFLRVHGYTF.

This clone came up a few times. The chain uses TRBV11-2 and TRBJ2-1; 11 bases are a match to TRBD2. Germline lookup yields CDR1 SGHAT and CDR2 FQNNGV. This CDR3 has 17 residues. Trimming took 5 bases from V and 2 from J; bases not matched to a gene: 8. DNA of the CDR3: TGTGCCAGCAGCCCTACCGGGACTAGCGGAACCTACAATGAGCAGTTCTTC. It translates to CASSPTGTSGTYNEQFF. Filled out from reference TRBV11-2 and TRBJ2-1, the complete variable domain reads EAGVAQSPRYKIIEKRQSVAFWCNPISGHATLYWYQQILGQGPKLLIQFQNNGVVDDSQLPKDRFSAERLKGVDSTLKIQPAKLEDSAVYLCASSPTGTSGTYNEQFFGPGTRLTVL.

The V gene is TRBV5-1, the J gene TRBJ2-5; D is perhaps TRBD2 (5 bases). The V end lost 5 bases, the J end lost 3 bases, and 17 bases lay between the germline ends. In germline, CDR1 is SGHRS, CDR2 YFSETQ. This CDR3 region has 15 residues. Here the CDR3 reads CASRASLKREETQYF. In nucleotides, the CDR3 is TGCGCCAGCAGGGCGAGTCTAAAGAGGGAAGAGACCCAGTACTTC. Based on the CDR3 plus reference TRBV5-1 and TRBJ2-5, the full variable domain is KAGVTQTPRYLIKTRGQQVTLSCSPISGHRSVSWYQQTPGQGLQFLFEYFSETQRNKGNFPGRFSGRQFSNSRSEMNVSTLELGDSALYLCASRASLKREETQYFGPGTRLLVL.

This rearrangement joins TRBV12-5 to TRBJ1-2, with D tentatively TRBD1 (5 bases). The V gene lost 0 bases and the J gene lost 0 bases, with 14 bases spanning the gap. CDR3 length equals 17 residues. Germline V gene data show CDR1 as LGHNT and CDR2 as FRNRAP. The CDR3 DNA follows: TGTGCTAGTGGTTTGGTAATGGTCAAGACAGCTAACTATGGCTACACCTTC. It translates to CASGLVMVKTANYGYTF.

The table lists this clone with a count of one. The chain has TRBV5-1 and TRBJ2-5, with 7 bases fitting TRBD1. The junction had 13 bases not matched to a gene; V was cut back by 3 bases and J by 5 bases. CDR1 SGHRS and CDR2 YFSETQ come from the germline V gene. This CDR3 is 16 amino acids long. The CDR3 DNA sequence: TGCGCCAGCAGCTCCCAACAGGGGAGATTAGGGGAGACCCAGTACTTC. It encodes CASSSQQGRLGETQYF.

The V gene is TRBV20-1, the J gene TRBJ1-1; D gene unclear. The CDR3 is made up of 11 amino acids. Germline CDR1 DFQATT, CDR2 SNEGSKA (reference sequence). Trimming shortened V by 6 bases and J by 2 bases, and 7 bases separated the two germline ends. The CDR3 DNA reads as TGCAGTGCCCTACTCAACACTGAAGCTTTCTTT. Translated, it gives CSALLNTEAFF.

This chain uses TRBV4-1 with TRBJ2-3; 7 bases match TRBD1. CDR1 is MGHRA and CDR2 is YSYEKL in the germline V gene. After removal of 1 base from V and 0 bases from J, the junction contained 4 bases not matched to a gene. The CDR3 spans 16 residues. Here the CDR3 reads CASSQGTGPSTDTQYF. The CDR3 nucleotides are TGCGCCAGCAGCCAAGGGACAGGACCTAGCACAGATACGCAGTATTTT.

This chain uses TRBV7-8 with TRBJ2-7, with 10 bases identical to TRBD2. CDR1 and CDR2 (germline): SGHVS, FQNEAQ. The CDR3 is 19 amino acids. The ends lost 3 bases at V and 0 bases at J; junction bases unmatched: 14. CDR3 loop: CASSLSASGTSGISYEQYF. CDR3 DNA sequence: TGTGCCAGCAGCTTGAGTGCTTCGGGTACTAGCGGGATCTCCTACGAGCAGTACTTC.